This entry lists 3 T cell receptor beta chains sequenced from one sample in a study of shared clonotypes between healthy human individuals. The naive CD8 fraction comprised CD45RO-negative cells positively selected for CCR7 and excluded terminally differentiated effector memory CD45RA+ cells. TCRdb's copy holds only in-frame clones and misses some; the assay was immunoSEQ multiplex PCR. The sample has about 2 million clones, about 95% seen once; the top ten hold under 1.5%. The sample comprised naive CD8+ T cells sorted from blood. The source is a man aged 18 to 35 in good health.

In this sample, this clone turned up once. The genes are TRBV28 and TRBJ2-3; 10 nucleotides align to TRBD2. CDR1 is MDHEN and CDR2 is SYDVKM in the germline V gene. V lost 11 bases to trimming and J lost 0 bases; unmatched junction nucleotides: 5. The CDR3 is 14 amino acids. The CDR3 nucleotides are TGTGCCGGAAGGACTAGCGGTAGCACAGATACGCAGTATTTT. Translation: CAGRTSGSTDTQYF.

As DNA, the CDR3 is TGCAGCGTTGAATTGGATGAGCAGTTCTTC. The encoded protein is CSVELDEQFF. The chain joins TRBV29-1 to TRBJ2-1; D remains unclear. CDR1 and CDR2 from the germline V gene are SQVTM and ANQGSEA. With 2 bases removed from V and 8 bases from J, the gap between germline ends came to 4 bases. This CDR3 has 10 amino acids.

This clone was observed a single time. The chain carries TRBV25-1 and TRBJ2-1; no clear D gene. The CDR3 extends over 14 amino acids. CDR1 is MGHDK and CDR2 is SYGVNS in the germline V gene. V lost 4 bases and J 3 bases, leaving 10 bases between the germline ends. The CDR3 region has the DNA TGTGCCAGCAGTGGGGGTGGGTACTACAATGAGCAGTTCTTC. Amino acid sequence: CASSGGGYYNEQFF.